A selection of T cell receptor beta chains follows, all from one sample in a study of vaccination and CD4 T cells after COVID-19. No antigen has been assigned to these receptors. TCRdb fed the PCR reads into MiXCR, producing one record per CDR3 protein. The sample carries approximately 15,000 distinct CDR3 sequences, 30% to 40% recorded once. This specimen was CD4+ T cells from blood, cultured in vitro, taken before SARS-CoV-2 vaccination. The receptor set was obtained from a human donor who had recovered from COVID-19. Both conserved end residues are part of each CDR3. A D gene is named only where the DNA matches it firmly. The size field is filled for only some rows; it gives once, few, many or a size class.

J gene: TRBJ2-1
V gene: TRBV11-2
D gene: .
clone size: .
CDR3 DNA: TGTGCCAGCAGCTTAGATCGAGGGGGAGTCTATCTAAACCCCCAGTTCTTC
CDR3 protein: CASSLDRGGVYLNPQFF

J gene: TRBJ1-1
V gene: TRBV6-2/TRBV6-3
D gene: .
clone size: few
CDR3 DNA: TGTGCCAGCAGGGAGTCCGGACAGAACACTGAAGCTTTCTTT
CDR3 protein: CASRESGQNTEAFF

J gene: TRBJ2-7
V gene: TRBV7-2
D gene: TRBD1
clone size: .
CDR3 DNA: TGTGCCAGCAGCTTACACAGGGGGGCTTACGAGCAGTACTTC
CDR3 protein: CASSLHRGAYEQYF

J gene: TRBJ1-2
V gene: TRBV6-2/TRBV6-3
D gene: TRBD1
clone size: few
CDR3 DNA: TGTGCCAGCAGGAACCCAGGGGGCGATGGTGGCTACACCTTC
CDR3 protein: CASRNPGGDGGYTF

J gene: TRBJ2-3
V gene: TRBV4-3
D gene: .
clone size: .
CDR3 DNA: TGCGCCAGCAGCCAAGGGACCCGGGTCACAGATACGCAGTATTTT
CDR3 protein: CASSQGTRVTDTQYF

J gene: TRBJ2-7
V gene: TRBV15
D gene: TRBD2
clone size: .
CDR3 DNA: TGTGCCACCAGCGGCAGACTAGCCCGGACGGGTGAGCAGTACTTC
CDR3 protein: CATSGRLARTGEQYF

J gene: TRBJ1-2
V gene: TRBV20-1
D gene: .
clone size: .
CDR3 DNA: TGCAGTGCCCTCCTTTCTGACTATGGCTACACCTTC
CDR3 protein: CSALLSDYGYTF

J gene: TRBJ1-1
V gene: TRBV28
D gene: TRBD1
clone size: few
CDR3 DNA: TGTGCCAGCAGTCTGACGATACAGGGGGGGAACACTGAAGCTTTCTTT
CDR3 protein: CASSLTIQGGNTEAFF

J gene: TRBJ2-3
V gene: TRBV20-1
D gene: TRBD2
clone size: .
CDR3 DNA: TGCGGTGCTAGAGATAACCAGCGGGGGCAATTCACAGATACGCAGTATTTT
CDR3 protein: CGARDNQRGQFTDTQYF

J gene: TRBJ1-1
V gene: TRBV6-1
D gene: .
clone size: .
CDR3 DNA: TGTGCCAGCCGGGCCCTTAACACTGAAGCTTTCTTT
CDR3 protein: CASRALNTEAFF

J gene: TRBJ2-3
V gene: TRBV6-2/TRBV6-3
D gene: .
clone size: .
CDR3 DNA: TGTGCCAGCAGTTACCTCCAACGTGTGGGCACAGATACGCAGTATTTT
CDR3 protein: CASSYLQRVGTDTQYF

J gene: TRBJ1-2
V gene: TRBV14
D gene: .
clone size: .
CDR3 DNA: TGTGCCAGCAGCCAAGGGCGGTTCTCTGGCTACACCTTC
CDR3 protein: CASSQGRFSGYTF

J gene: TRBJ1-3
V gene: TRBV7-8
D gene: TRBD1
clone size: .
CDR3 DNA: TGTGCCAGCAGCCCCAACTCCCCGGGACAGGGGCGAAACACCATATATTTT
CDR3 protein: CASSPNSPGQGRNTIYF

J gene: TRBJ2-3
V gene: TRBV20-1
D gene: TRBD2
clone size: .
CDR3 DNA: TGCAGTGCTAGGAGGCGGGCGACTAGCGTGGGAGCACACACAGATACGCAGTATTTT
CDR3 protein: CSARRRATSVGAHTDTQYF

J gene: TRBJ2-4
V gene: TRBV7-2
D gene: TRBD2
clone size: few
CDR3 DNA: TGTGCCAGCAGCTTAACGATGGACCTGGGGGGGGCCAAAAACATTCAGTACTTC
CDR3 protein: CASSLTMDLGGAKNIQYF

J gene: TRBJ2-1
V gene: TRBV27
D gene: .
clone size: .
CDR3 DNA: TGTGCCAGCAGTTCCTACAGGATCGATGAGCAGTTCTTC
CDR3 protein: CASSSYRIDEQFF

J gene: TRBJ1-2
V gene: TRBV10-3
D gene: .
clone size: few
CDR3 DNA: TGTGCCATCAGGTCGACAGGCAGAGCTAACTATGGCTACACCTTC
CDR3 protein: CAIRSTGRANYGYTF

J gene: TRBJ1-1
V gene: TRBV19
D gene: TRBD1
clone size: few
CDR3 DNA: TGTGCCAGTAGTATCACCTGGACAGGAACGAACACTGAAGCTTTCTTT
CDR3 protein: CASSITWTGTNTEAFF

J gene: TRBJ1-3
V gene: TRBV6-5
D gene: TRBD1
clone size: once
CDR3 DNA: TGTGCCAGCAGTAACTTACAGGGGCGCTCTGGAAACACCATATATTTT
CDR3 protein: CASSNLQGRSGNTIYF

J gene: TRBJ2-5
V gene: TRBV7-9
D gene: .
clone size: .
CDR3 DNA: TGTGCCAGCAGCCGCGGAGTTCGGGAGAGGGCTGAAGAGACCCAGTACTTC
CDR3 protein: CASSRGVRERAEETQYF

J gene: TRBJ1-1
V gene: TRBV7-2
D gene: .
clone size: few
CDR3 DNA: TGTGCCAGCAGCTTAGCGATGGCCAGGAACACTGAAGCTTTCTTT
CDR3 protein: CASSLAMARNTEAFF

J gene: TRBJ2-5
V gene: TRBV6-2/TRBV6-3
D gene: TRBD2
clone size: few
CDR3 DNA: TGTGCCAGCATCGCGATAGCGGGAGGGATCGAGACCCAGTACTTC
CDR3 protein: CASIAIAGGIETQYF

J gene: TRBJ1-1
V gene: TRBV25-1
D gene: TRBD1
clone size: .
CDR3 DNA: TGTGCCAGCAGTGGAACAGGGGGCGCTGAGACTGAAGCTTTCTTT
CDR3 protein: CASSGTGGAETEAFF